Below, 4 T cell receptor beta chains from the same sample are listed, as sequenced in a study of persistence of HIV-infected CD4 T cells (dated by TCRdb to between 2020 and 2021). The immunoSEQ hsTCRB assay version 4 in survey mode was used to sequence TCRbeta repertoires from genomic DNA. In TCRdb, the immuneACCESS table is reduced to in-frame sequences with V and J assigned. These tables do not hold every clone; where another copy was compared, an unresolved V gene accounts for under half, and the others remain unexplained. For this sample the table gives just under 65,000 clones, of which less than 85% were detected only once. In total, the top ten clones hold approximately 1.7% of the sample. What the treatment or condition label conveys for this sample: suppressive antiretroviral therapy. Cells were stimulated with a pool of overlapping HIV-1 Gag 15-mer peptides at 1 ug per peptide per mL. Memory CD4+ T cells that did not respond, being CD40L-negative, CD69-negative and CD45RO-high, were sorted as memory populations depleted of antigen-responding cells.

The antigens these receptors bind are not known. Material: CD4+ T cells sorted from PBMCs after roughly 18-hour stimulation, obtained from a patient who received antiretroviral therapy. Interpreted using the paper, the cell subset or site label stands for: CD40L-CD69- CD45RO-high memory CD4 T cells not responding to Gag peptides. Source of these receptors: an adult man with HIV who was CMV-seropositive.

The chain carries TRBV5-1 and TRBJ2-7; 9 positions agree with TRBD1. V lost 4 bases and J lost 5; bases outside the gene matches: 7. From germline, CDR1 is SGHRS and CDR2 YFSETQ. This CDR3 is built from 14 residues. The CDR3 bases are TGCGCCAGCAGCCCCGGACAGGGGCCGGACGAGCAGTACTTC. This sequence encodes CASSPGQGPDEQYF.

The genes are TRBV18 and TRBJ1-6; no reliable D call. There are 16 residues in the CDR3. In germline, CDR1 is KGHSH, CDR2 LQKENI. The ends were cut back, 4 bases at V and 2 bases at J, with 12 bases in the middle. CDR3 bases: TGTGCCAGCTCACGAGCAGGAACGGCCTATAATTCACCCCTCCACTTT. This gives the protein CASSRAGTAYNSPLHF. Full variable domain (outside the CDR3, taken from reference TRBV18 and TRBJ1-6): NAGVMQNPRHLVRRRGQEARLRCSPMKGHSHVYWYRQLPEEGLKFMVYLQKENIIDESGMPKERFSAEFPKEGPSILRIQQVVRGDSAAYFCASSRAGTAYNSPLHFGNGTRLTVT.

The chain joins TRBV5-1 to TRBJ1-6; 9 positions agree with TRBD1. This CDR3 has 14 amino acids. Germline loops: CDR1 SGHRS, CDR2 YFSETQ. Losses at the gene ends were 5 bases for V and 7 bases for J; bases not matched to a gene: 4. Here the CDR3 reads CASRQGAGNSPLHF. The CDR3 DNA reads TGCGCCAGCAGACAGGGGGCAGGCAATTCACCCCTCCACTTT.

This clone has just a few counts. The CDR3 spells CASSRPNEKLFF. DNA of the CDR3: TGTGCCAGCAGTAGACCTAATGAAAAACTGTTTTTT. The genes are TRBV6-6 and TRBJ1-4; D is unresolved. Trimming took 5 bases from V and 3 from J, leaving 4 bases between them. The CDR3 extends over 12 amino acids. Germline CDR1 is MNHNY and CDR2 is SVGAGI (reference sequence).